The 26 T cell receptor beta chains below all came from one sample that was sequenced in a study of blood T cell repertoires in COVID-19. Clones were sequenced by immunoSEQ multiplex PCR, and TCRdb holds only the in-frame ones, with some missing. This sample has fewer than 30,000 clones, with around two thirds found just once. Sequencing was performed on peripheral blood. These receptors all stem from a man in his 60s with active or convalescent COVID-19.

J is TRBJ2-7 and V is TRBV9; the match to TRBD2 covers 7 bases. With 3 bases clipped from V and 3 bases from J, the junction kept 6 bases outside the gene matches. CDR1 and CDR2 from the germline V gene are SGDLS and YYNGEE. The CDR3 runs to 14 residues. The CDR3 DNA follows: TGTGCCAGCAGCGCGGGACTATCGAACTACGAGCAGTACTTC. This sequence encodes CASSAGLSNYEQYF.

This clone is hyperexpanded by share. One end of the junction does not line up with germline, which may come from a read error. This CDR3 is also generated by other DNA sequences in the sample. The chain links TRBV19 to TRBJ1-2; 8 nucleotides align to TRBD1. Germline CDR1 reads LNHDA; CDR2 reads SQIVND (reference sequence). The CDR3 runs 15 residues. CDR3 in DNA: TGTGCCAGTAGTGTAGACAGGGGCCGCATCTATGGCTACACCTTC. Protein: CASSVDRGRIYGYTF.

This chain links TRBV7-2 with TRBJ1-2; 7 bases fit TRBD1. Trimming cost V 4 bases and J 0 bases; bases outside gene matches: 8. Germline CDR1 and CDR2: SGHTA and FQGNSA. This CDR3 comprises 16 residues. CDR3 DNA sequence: TGTGCCAGCAGCTCGCCGGGACAGAGATCTAACTATGGCTACACCTTC. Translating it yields CASSSPGQRSNYGYTF.

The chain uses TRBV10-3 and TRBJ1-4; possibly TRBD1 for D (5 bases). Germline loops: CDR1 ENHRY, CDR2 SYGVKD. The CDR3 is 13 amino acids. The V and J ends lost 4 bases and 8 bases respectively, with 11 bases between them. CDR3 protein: CAISGAGQEKLFF. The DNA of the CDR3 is TGTGCCATCAGTGGGGCAGGGCAAGAAAAACTGTTTTTT.

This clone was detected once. The CDR3 region is CASSPPRGGESAYEQYF. The CDR3 DNA is TGTGCCAGCTCACCCCCGAGGGGGGGCGAGTCCGCCTACGAGCAGTACTTC. This chain uses TRBV18 with TRBJ2-7; maybe TRBD2 (7 bases). The ends were cut back, 3 bases at V and 2 bases at J, with 20 bases in the middle. The length of the CDR3 is 17 residues. Germline V gene data show CDR1 as KGHSH and CDR2 as LQKENI. Variable domain in full (rest from reference TRBV18 and TRBJ2-7): NAGVMQNPRHLVRRRGQEARLRCSPMKGHSHVYWYRQLPEEGLKFMVYLQKENIIDESGMPKERFSAEFPKEGPSILRIQQVVRGDSAAYFCASSPPRGGESAYEQYFGPGTRLTVT.

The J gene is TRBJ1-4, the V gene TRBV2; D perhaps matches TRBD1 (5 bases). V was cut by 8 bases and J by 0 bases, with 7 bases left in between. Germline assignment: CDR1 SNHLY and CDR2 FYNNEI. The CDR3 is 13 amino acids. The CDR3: CASRTPTNEKLFF. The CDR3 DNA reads TGTGCCAGCCGGACACCAACTAATGAAAAACTGTTTTTT.

The CDR3 nucleotides read TGTGCCGTCCCCAGGAGGCTAGCGGGAGGGCCCAATGAGCAGTTCTTC. It is translated as CAVPRRLAGGPNEQFF. The chain couples TRBV5-4 to TRBJ2-1, with 12 bases aligning to TRBD2. CDR3 length equals 16 residues. Germline CDR1 and CDR2: SGHNT and YYREEE (reference sequence). J gave up 6 bases and V 10 bases, and 14 bases lay outside the gene matches. The variable domain in full, completed from reference TRBV5-4 and TRBJ2-1, reads ETGVTQSPTHLIKTRGQQVTLRCSSQSGHNTVSWYQQALGQGPQFIFQYYREEENGRGNFPPRFSGLQFPNYSSELNVNALELDDSALYLCAVPRRLAGGPNEQFFGPGTRLTVL.

As DNA, the CDR3 is TGTGCCAGCAGCCAAGATTCGGGGACTAGCGGGAGGCATATCTACGAGCAGTACTTC. Amino acids: CASSQDSGTSGRHIYEQYF. This rearrangement joins TRBV3-1 (or the pseudogene TRBV3-2) to TRBJ2-7; 15 bases line up with TRBD2. After removal of 0 bases from V and 3 bases from J, the junction contained 9 bases not matched to a gene. The CDR3 has 19 residues. Germline V lookup: CDR1 LGHDT, CDR2 YNNKEL (reference sequence).

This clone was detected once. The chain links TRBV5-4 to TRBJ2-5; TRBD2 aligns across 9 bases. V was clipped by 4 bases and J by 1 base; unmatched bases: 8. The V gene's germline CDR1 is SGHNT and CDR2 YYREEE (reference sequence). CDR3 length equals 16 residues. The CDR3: CASSTFSGGGQETQYF. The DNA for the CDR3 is TGTGCCAGCAGCACCTTTAGCGGGGGCGGCCAAGAGACCCAGTACTTC.

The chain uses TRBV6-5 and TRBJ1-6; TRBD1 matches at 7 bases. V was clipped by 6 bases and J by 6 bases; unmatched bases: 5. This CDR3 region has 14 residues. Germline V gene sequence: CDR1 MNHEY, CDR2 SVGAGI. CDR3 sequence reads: CASRSRQGNSPLHF. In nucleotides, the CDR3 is TGTGCCAGCAGGAGCAGACAGGGTAATTCACCCCTCCACTTT.

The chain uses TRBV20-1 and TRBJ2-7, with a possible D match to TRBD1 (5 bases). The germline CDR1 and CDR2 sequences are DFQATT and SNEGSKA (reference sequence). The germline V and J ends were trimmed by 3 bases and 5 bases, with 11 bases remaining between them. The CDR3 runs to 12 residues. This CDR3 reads CSASPRAHEQYF. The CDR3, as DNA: TGCAGTGCTAGTCCCAGGGCCCACGAGCAGTACTTC.

CDR3 amino acids: CSASFPGTQYF. The CDR3 DNA sequence: TGCAGTGCTAGTTTCCCCGGTACGCAGTATTTT. The chain is built from TRBV20-1 and TRBJ2-3, with unresolved D. Trimming pared 3 bases from V and 8 bases from J, leaving 9 bases between. This CDR3 contains 11 residues. Germline CDR1 DFQATT, CDR2 SNEGSKA (reference sequence).

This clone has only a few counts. The CDR3 DNA reads as TGTGCCACCAGCAGAGGGACCCGGGACAGCCACTATGGCTACACCTTC. It specifies CATSRGTRDSHYGYTF. The V gene is TRBV15, the J gene TRBJ1-2, with 7 bases aligning to TRBD1. The CDR3 contains 16 residues. Germline assignment: CDR1 LNHNV and CDR2 YYDKDF (reference sequence). The V segment lost 1 base and the J segment 3 bases; nucleotides outside the gene matches: 8.

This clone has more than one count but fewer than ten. The CDR3 DNA is TGTGCCAGCAGTTTTCCGGGAGCCTCCTACGAGCAGTACTTC. Amino acids: CASSFPGASYEQYF. The V and J genes are TRBV28 and TRBJ2-7; D may be TRBD2 (6 bases). The V end lost 3 bases, the J end lost 0 bases, and 9 bases lay between the germline ends. CDR3 length: 14 residues. CDR1 MDHEN and CDR2 SYDVKM come from the germline V gene.

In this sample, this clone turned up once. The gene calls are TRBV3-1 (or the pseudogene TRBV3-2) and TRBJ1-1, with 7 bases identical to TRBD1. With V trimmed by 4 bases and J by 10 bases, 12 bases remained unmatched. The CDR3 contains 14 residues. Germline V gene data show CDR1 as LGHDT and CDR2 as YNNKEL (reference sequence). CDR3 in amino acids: CASSPTIQGRRAFF. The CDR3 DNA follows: TGTGCCAGCAGCCCCACCATACAGGGGAGAAGAGCTTTCTTT.

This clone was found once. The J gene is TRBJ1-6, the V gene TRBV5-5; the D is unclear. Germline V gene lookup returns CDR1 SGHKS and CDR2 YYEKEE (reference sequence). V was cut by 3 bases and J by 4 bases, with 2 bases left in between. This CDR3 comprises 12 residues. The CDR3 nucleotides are TGTGCCAGCAGCTCTTATAATTCACCCCTCCACTTT. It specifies CASSSYNSPLHF.

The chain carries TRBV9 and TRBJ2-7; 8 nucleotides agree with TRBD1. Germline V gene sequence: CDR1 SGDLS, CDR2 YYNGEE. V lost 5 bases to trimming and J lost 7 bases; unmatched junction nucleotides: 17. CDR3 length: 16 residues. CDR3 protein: CASSEGQATFSWEQYF. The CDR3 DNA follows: TGTGCCAGCAGTGAGGGACAGGCCACATTCTCCTGGGAGCAGTACTTC.

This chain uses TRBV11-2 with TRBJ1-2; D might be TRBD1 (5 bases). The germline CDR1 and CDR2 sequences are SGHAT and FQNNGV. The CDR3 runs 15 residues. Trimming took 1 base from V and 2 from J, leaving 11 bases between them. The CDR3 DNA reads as TGTGCCAGCAGCTTAGCGGGGGTGAGGAACTATGGCTACACCTTC. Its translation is CASSLAGVRNYGYTF.

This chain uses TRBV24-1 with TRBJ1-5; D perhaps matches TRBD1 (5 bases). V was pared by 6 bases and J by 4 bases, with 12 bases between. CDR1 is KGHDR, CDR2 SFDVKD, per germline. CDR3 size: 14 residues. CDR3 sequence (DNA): TGTGCCACCAGTTCAGGGAAGGGTAATCAGCCCCAGCATTTT. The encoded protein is CATSSGKGNQPQHF.

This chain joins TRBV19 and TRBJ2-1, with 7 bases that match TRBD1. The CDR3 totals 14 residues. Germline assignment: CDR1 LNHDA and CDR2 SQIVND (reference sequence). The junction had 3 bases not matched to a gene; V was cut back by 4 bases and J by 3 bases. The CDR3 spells CASSTRQGYNEQFF. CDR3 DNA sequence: TGTGCCAGTAGTACCCGACAGGGCTACAATGAGCAGTTCTTC.

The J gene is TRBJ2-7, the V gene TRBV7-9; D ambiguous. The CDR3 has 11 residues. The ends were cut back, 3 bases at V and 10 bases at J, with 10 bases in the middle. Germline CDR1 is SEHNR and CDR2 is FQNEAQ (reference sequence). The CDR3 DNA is TGTGCCAGCAGCTTCCGGCAGGCTCAGTACTTC. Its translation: CASSFRQAQYF.

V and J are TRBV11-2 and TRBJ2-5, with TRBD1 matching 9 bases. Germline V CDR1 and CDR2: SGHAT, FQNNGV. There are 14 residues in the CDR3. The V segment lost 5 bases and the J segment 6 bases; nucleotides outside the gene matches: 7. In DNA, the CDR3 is TGTGCCAGCAGCCAAAACAGGGGGCGGAAGACCCAGTACTTC. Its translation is CASSQNRGRKTQYF.

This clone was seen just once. The CDR3, as DNA: TGTGCCAGCTTGAGAGGCGCAGATACGCAGTATTTT. Translating gives CASLRGADTQYF. The chain is built from TRBV6-6 and TRBJ2-3; D unresolved. The CDR3 covers 12 residues. V lost 8 bases and J 4 bases, leaving 10 bases between the germline ends. The germline CDR1 and CDR2 sequences are MNHNY and SVGAGI (reference sequence).

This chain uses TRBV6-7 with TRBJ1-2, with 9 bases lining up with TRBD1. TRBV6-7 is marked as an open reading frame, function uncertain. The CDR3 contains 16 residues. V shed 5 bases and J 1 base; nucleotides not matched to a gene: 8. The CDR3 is CASSHRDRDINYGYTF. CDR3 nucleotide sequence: TGTGCCAGCAGTCACCGGGACAGGGATATTAACTATGGCTACACCTTC.

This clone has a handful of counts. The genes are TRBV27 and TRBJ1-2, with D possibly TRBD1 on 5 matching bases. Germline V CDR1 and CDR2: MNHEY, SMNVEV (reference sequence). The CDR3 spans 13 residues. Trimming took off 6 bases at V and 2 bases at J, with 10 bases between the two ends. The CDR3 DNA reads TGTGCCAGCAGCATGGAGGGGAACTATGGCTACACCTTC. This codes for CASSMEGNYGYTF.

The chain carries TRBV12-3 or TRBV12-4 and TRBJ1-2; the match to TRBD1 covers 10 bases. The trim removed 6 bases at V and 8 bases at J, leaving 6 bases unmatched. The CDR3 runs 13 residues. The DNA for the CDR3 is TGTGCCAGCAGCCAGGGACAGGGGATAGGCTACACCTTC. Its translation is CASSQGQGIGYTF.